This T cell receptor (beta chain) derives from a study of T cell responses to AZD1222 COVID-19 vaccine. Broader study findings: Unmutated regions of variants are reportedly targeted by nearly half of spike-specific TCRs. A mostly white British donor set with more females was recruited, and clonal diversity was possibly underestimated. No repertoire was sampled before or during the peak T cell response, only after it.

Points on this clone: The antigen is not known.

This table comes from immunoSEQ multiplex PCR, and its TCRdb copy is limited to in-frame clones, with some not included. The data hold some 120,000 clones, with about 90% observed a single time. J lost 5 bases, V lost 4 bases, and 11 bases had no gene match. This CDR3 has 16 amino acids. CDR1 SGHVS and CDR2 FNYEAQ come from the germline V gene. This sequence joins TRBV7-6 and TRBJ2-5; TRBD2 aligns across 9 bases. Material: peripheral blood, obtained on day 0 of AZD1222 vaccination. The clonotype was recovered from an adult in good health. Here the CDR3 reads CASSSVSGRFGETQYF. For the CDR3, the DNA is TGTGCCAGCAGCTCAGTGAGCGGGAGGTTTGGTGAGACCCAGTACTTC.